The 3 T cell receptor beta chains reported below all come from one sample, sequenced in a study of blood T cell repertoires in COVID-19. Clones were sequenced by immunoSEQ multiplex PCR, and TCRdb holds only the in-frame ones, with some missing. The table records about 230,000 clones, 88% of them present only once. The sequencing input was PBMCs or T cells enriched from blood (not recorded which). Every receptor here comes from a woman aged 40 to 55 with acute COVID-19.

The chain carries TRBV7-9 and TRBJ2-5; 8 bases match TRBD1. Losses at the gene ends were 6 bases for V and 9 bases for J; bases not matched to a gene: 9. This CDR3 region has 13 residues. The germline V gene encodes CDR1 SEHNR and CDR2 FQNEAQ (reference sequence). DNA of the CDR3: TGTGCCAGCAGTTATGGACAGGGCAAGGCCCAGTACTTC. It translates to CASSYGQGKAQYF.

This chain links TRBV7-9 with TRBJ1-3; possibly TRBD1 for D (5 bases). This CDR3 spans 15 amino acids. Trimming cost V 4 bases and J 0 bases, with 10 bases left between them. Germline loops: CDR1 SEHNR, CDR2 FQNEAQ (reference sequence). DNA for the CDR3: TGTGCCAGCAGCTCACAGGTTTCCTCTGGAAACACCATATATTTT. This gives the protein CASSSQVSSGNTIYF.

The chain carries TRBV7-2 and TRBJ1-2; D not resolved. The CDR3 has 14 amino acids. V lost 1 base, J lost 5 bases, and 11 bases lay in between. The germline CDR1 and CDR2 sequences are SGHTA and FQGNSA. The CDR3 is CASSLDHSYYGYTF. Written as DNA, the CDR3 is TGTGCCAGCAGCTTAGATCACAGTTATTATGGCTACACCTTC.